Listed here is a single T cell receptor beta chain. These data come from a study of OX40 agonist ivuxolimab in advanced cancers. Trimming removed 2 bases from V and 3 bases from J; junction bases left unmatched: 3. Germline CDR1 SGDLS, CDR2 YYNGEE. The CDR3 totals 14 residues. The repertoire was sequenced with immunoSEQ multiplex PCR; TCRdb's copy has only in-frame clones and lacks some. The table includes roughly 20,000 clones, approximately 84% detected once. The receptor was derived from an adult with an advanced solid tumor such as melanoma, head and neck, liver or kidney cancer. The V and J genes are TRBV9 and TRBJ2-5; TRBD1 matches 8 bases. The sequences come from CD4+ or CD8+ T cells sorted from blood, collected in a trial of the OX40 agonist ivuxolimab. In DNA, the CDR3 is TGTGCCAGCAGCGTCGGACAGGGAGAAGAGACCCAGTACTTC. It encodes CASSVGQGEETQYF.